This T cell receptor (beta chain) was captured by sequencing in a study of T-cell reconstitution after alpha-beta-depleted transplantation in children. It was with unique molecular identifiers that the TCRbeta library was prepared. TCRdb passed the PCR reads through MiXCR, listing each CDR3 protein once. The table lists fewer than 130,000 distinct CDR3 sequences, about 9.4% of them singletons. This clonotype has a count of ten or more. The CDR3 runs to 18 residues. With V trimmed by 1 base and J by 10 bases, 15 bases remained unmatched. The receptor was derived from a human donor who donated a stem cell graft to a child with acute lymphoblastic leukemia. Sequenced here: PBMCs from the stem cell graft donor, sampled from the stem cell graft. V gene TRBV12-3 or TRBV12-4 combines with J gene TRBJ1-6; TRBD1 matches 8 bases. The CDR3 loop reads CASSLEREEGTGRSPLHF. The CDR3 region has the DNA TGTGCCAGCAGTTTAGAACGCGAGGAGGGGACAGGACGATCACCCCTCCACTTT.